Below, 8 T cell receptor beta chains from the same sample are listed, as sequenced in a study of monozygotic twins with inflammatory bowel disease. TCRdb reprocessed the 5' RACE reads and keeps a single row for each CDR3 protein, giving no DNA. This sample contains 90,000 to 110,000 distinct CDR3 sequences. Input material: blood. These receptors were obtained from a human donor with ulcerative colitis or Crohn's disease, or a healthy co-twin of an affected twin (not recorded which).

The chain employs TRBV4-2 and TRBJ2-5; there is no DNA to check the TCRdb D call of TRBD2. CDR3 length: 13 residues. Germline V gene lookup returns CDR1 LGHNA and CDR2 YNFKEQ. The CDR3 here is CASSGLDQETQYF.

V gene TRBV12-3 or TRBV12-4 combines with J gene TRBJ1-1; lacking DNA, the TRBD1 call made by TCRdb goes unchecked. CDR3 length equals 13 residues. CDR3 protein: CASSPHRDSEAFF.

Here the CDR3 reads CASSLGPTGNTIYF. J is TRBJ1-3 and V is TRBV11-2. CDR1 SGHAT and CDR2 FQNNGV come from the germline V gene. The CDR3 is 14 residues long.

The chain links TRBV7-8 to TRBJ2-5; the TRBD2 assignment by TCRdb is unverifiable without DNA. The V gene's germline CDR1 is SGHVS and CDR2 FQNEAQ. The CDR3 length is 16 residues. The CDR3 sequence is CASSRMGLANQETQYF.

The chain recombines TRBV4-2 with TRBJ1-4; TCRdb gives TRBD1 as the D gene, but with no DNA this cannot be confirmed. Germline V gene sequence: CDR1 LGHNA, CDR2 YNFKEQ. The length of the CDR3 is 16 residues. CDR3 residues: CASSQGQGAQKGKLFF.

The genes are TRBV3-1 and TRBJ2-7; absent DNA, TCRdb's TRBD2 call cannot be checked. Germline CDR1 is LGHDT and CDR2 is YNNKEL (reference sequence). The CDR3 has 14 residues. The chain's CDR3 is CASSGTSGTYEQYF.

J is TRBJ1-6 and V is TRBV20-1; as DNA is missing, the TRBD1 call by TCRdb cannot be tested. CDR1 and CDR2 (germline): DFQATT, SNEGSKA (reference sequence). CDR3 length: 11 amino acids. CDR3 residues: CSASPTGPLHF.

The gene calls are TRBV4-1 and TRBJ2-3; the D gene TCRdb calls, TRBD2, cannot be checked with no DNA. Germline assignment: CDR1 MGHRA and CDR2 YSYEKL. The CDR3 runs 17 residues. CDR3 amino acids: CASSQDEAGGLTDTQYF.